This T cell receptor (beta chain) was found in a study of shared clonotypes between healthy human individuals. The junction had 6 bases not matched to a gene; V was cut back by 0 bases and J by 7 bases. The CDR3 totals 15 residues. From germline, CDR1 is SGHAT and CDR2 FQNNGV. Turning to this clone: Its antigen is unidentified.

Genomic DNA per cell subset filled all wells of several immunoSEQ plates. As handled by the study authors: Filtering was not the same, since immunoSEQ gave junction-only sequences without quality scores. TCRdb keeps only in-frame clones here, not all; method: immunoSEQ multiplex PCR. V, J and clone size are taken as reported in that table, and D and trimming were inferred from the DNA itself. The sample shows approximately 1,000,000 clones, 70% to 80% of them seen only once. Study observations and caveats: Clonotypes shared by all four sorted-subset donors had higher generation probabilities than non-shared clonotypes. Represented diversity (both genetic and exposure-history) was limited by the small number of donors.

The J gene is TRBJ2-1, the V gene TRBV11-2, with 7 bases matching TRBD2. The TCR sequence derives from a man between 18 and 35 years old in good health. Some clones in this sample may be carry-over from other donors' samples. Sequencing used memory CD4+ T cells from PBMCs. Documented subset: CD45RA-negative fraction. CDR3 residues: CASSLDRGGWNEQFF. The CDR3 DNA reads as TGTGCCAGCAGCTTAGATCGGGGAGGGTGGAATGAGCAGTTCTTC.